The 24 T cell receptor beta chains below all came from one sample that was sequenced in a study of cytomegalovirus exposure and HLA in healthy donors. 60 Vbeta and 13 Jbeta primers were used in PCR. Here immunoSEQ multiplex PCR was the method, and the copy in TCRdb shows in-frame clones only, minus some. The sample lists some 150,000 clones; around 78% were seen once. Sequencing was carried out using PBMCs. Receptors originate from a man in his forties in good health and CMV-seronegative.

This chain uses TRBV2 with TRBJ2-7; D call uncertain. The germline V gene has CDR1 SNHLY and CDR2 FYNNEI. V gave up 3 bases and J gave up 1 base, with 7 bases separating them. The length of the CDR3 is 13 residues. The CDR3: CASSEVDSYEQYF. The DNA for the CDR3 is TGTGCCAGCAGTGAGGTAGATTCCTACGAGCAGTACTTC.

V is TRBV9 and J is TRBJ2-1; 7 bases fit TRBD1. V shed 3 bases, J shed 0 bases, and the junction held 3 bases outside the gene matches. Germline CDR1 and CDR2: SGDLS and YYNGEE. The CDR3 has 15 residues. The CDR3, as DNA: TGTGCCAGCAGCGCCTCAGGGGGCTCCTACAATGAGCAGTTCTTC. It is translated as CASSASGGSYNEQFF. The full variable domain, completed using reference TRBV9 and TRBJ2-1, is DSGVTQTPKHLITATGQRVTLRCSPRSGDLSVYWYQQSLDQGLQFLIQYYNGEERAKGNILERFSAQQFPDLHSELNLSSLELGDSALYFCASSASGGSYNEQFFGPGTRLTVL.

V is TRBV7-3 and J is TRBJ2-1; D uncertain. V lost 5 bases to trimming and J lost 6 bases, with 5 bases between them. The CDR3 has 11 residues. Per germline, CDR1 SGHTA and CDR2 FQGTGA. For the CDR3, the DNA is TGTGCCAGCAGCGATAGCAATGAGCAGTTCTTC. Protein sequence: CASSDSNEQFF.

The genes are TRBV29-1 and TRBJ2-5, with D tentatively TRBD2 (5 bases). This CDR3 is built from 14 residues. The germline CDR1 and CDR2 sequences are SQVTM and ANQGSEA. Trimming removed 2 bases from V and 4 bases from J, with 14 bases in between. The CDR3 DNA reads as TGCAGCGTTGAACCGCGCGGGTCTGCAGAGACCCAGTACTTC. The encoded protein is CSVEPRGSAETQYF.

CDR3 sequence reads: CASSLGPDREEAFF. CDR3 DNA sequence: TGTGCCAGCAGCTTAGGCCCGGACAGGGAGGAAGCTTTCTTT. The V gene is TRBV7-9, the J gene TRBJ1-1; 8 nucleotides line up with TRBD1. The CDR3 spans 14 residues. J lost 8 bases, V lost 1 base, and 6 bases had no gene match. Germline CDR1 is SEHNR and CDR2 is FQNEAQ (reference sequence).

The chain recombines TRBV28 with TRBJ1-6; 9 nucleotides match TRBD1. The J segment lost 8 bases and the V segment lost 4 bases, leaving 9 bases of the junction unmatched. The CDR3 length is 16 residues. The germline V gene encodes CDR1 MDHEN and CDR2 SYDVKM. The CDR3 sequence is CASSYRWDRVHSPLHF. CDR3 DNA: TGTGCCAGCAGTTACAGGTGGGACAGGGTGCATTCACCCCTCCACTTT.

The rearrangement joins TRBV4-1 to TRBJ1-2, with D perhaps matching TRBD1 (6 bases). V dropped 4 bases and J dropped 6 bases, with 18 bases sitting between them. There are 15 residues in the CDR3. Germline assignment: CDR1 MGHRA and CDR2 YSYEKL. The chain's CDR3 is CASSPSTGPHNGYTF. DNA of the CDR3: TGCGCCAGCAGCCCCTCGACAGGACCGCATAATGGCTACACCTTC.

This clone was detected a few times. The J gene is TRBJ1-1, the V gene TRBV6-4, with D perhaps matching TRBD1 (5 bases). The CDR3 covers 13 residues. V lost 3 bases to trimming and J lost 1 base, with 6 bases between them. Germline CDR1 reads MRHNA; CDR2 reads SNTAGT. The CDR3, as DNA: TGTGCCAGCAGTGAAACAGGGAACACTGAAGCTTTCTTT. Translating gives CASSETGNTEAFF.

This chain connects TRBV7-9 to TRBJ1-1; no clear D gene. This CDR3 comprises 13 residues. From germline, CDR1 is SEHNR and CDR2 FQNEAQ (reference sequence). V dropped 5 bases and J dropped 7 bases, with 14 bases sitting between them. CDR3 region: CASSQTPSIEAFF. CDR3 sequence (DNA): TGTGCCAGCAGCCAAACACCGTCAATTGAAGCTTTCTTT.

V usage is TRBV19 and J usage is TRBJ2-1; D is perhaps TRBD2 (6 bases). Germline CDR1 reads LNHDA; CDR2 reads SQIVND (reference sequence). The CDR3 runs 15 residues. V dropped 3 bases and J dropped 0 bases, with 9 bases sitting between them. As DNA, the CDR3 is TGTGCCAGTAGTATGTCCGGGAGCTCCTACAATGAGCAGTTCTTC. Translating it yields CASSMSGSSYNEQFF.

The CDR3 sequence: CAWSYRSRSGNTIYF. The DNA of the CDR3 is TGTGCCTGGAGTTACAGGTCCCGCTCTGGAAACACCATATATTTT. The J gene is TRBJ1-3, the V gene TRBV30, with D maybe TRBD1 (5 bases). Per germline, CDR1 GTSNPN and CDR2 SVGIG (reference sequence). The CDR3 spans 15 residues. Trimming cost V 2 bases and J 0 bases, with 11 bases left between them.

The CDR3, as DNA: TGTGCCAGCAGCTGGGACACGGCAGATACGCAGTATTTT. Protein: CASSWDTADTQYF. V gene TRBV7-6 combines with J gene TRBJ2-3, with D possibly being TRBD1 (6 bases). Looked up from germline, CDR1 is SGHVS and CDR2 is FNYEAQ. Trimming cost V 4 bases and J 4 bases, with 9 bases left between them. The CDR3 runs to 13 residues. The full variable domain, with the rest looked up from reference TRBV7-6 and TRBJ2-3, is GAGVSQSPRYKVTKRGQDVALRCDPISGHVSLYWYRQALGQGPEFLTYFNYEAQQDKSGLPNDRFSAERPEGSISTLTIQRTEQRDSAMYRCASSWDTADTQYFGPGTRLTVL.

A single count supports this clone. This rearrangement joins TRBV27 to TRBJ1-1; D unresolved. Trimming cost V 1 base and J 1 base, with 4 bases left between them. CDR1 is MNHEY and CDR2 is SMNVEV in the germline V gene (reference sequence). The CDR3 consists of 13 residues. The CDR3 DNA sequence: TGTGCCAGCAGTTTATGGGCGAACACTGAAGCTTTCTTT. It encodes CASSLWANTEAFF.

The chain is built from TRBV7-6 and TRBJ2-2; 7 bases map to TRBD2. CDR1 and CDR2 from the germline V gene are SGHVS and FNYEAQ. The CDR3 loop spans 18 amino acids. Trimming at V came to 2 bases and at J to 0 bases, leaving 9 bases not matched to a gene. CDR3: CASSLLGTAGANTGELFF. The CDR3 DNA follows: TGTGCCAGCAGCTTACTTGGGACTGCGGGGGCGAACACCGGGGAGCTGTTTTTT.

The DNA of the CDR3 is TGTGCCAGCAGCGCGGGGGGACTTAGCTCCTACGAGCAGTACTTC. It specifies CASSAGGLSSYEQYF. J is TRBJ2-7 and V is TRBV2; 8 nucleotides align to TRBD2. The CDR3 covers 15 residues. Germline V CDR1 and CDR2: SNHLY, FYNNEI. J gave up 0 bases and V 6 bases, and 7 bases lay outside the gene matches.

The chain uses TRBV28 and TRBJ1-5; tentatively, D is TRBD1 (6 bases). V shed 2 bases and J shed 4 bases, with 15 bases lying between them. The germline V gene encodes CDR1 MDHEN and CDR2 SYDVKM. This CDR3 is built from 16 residues. The CDR3 spells CASSLVGASGNQPQHF. DNA of the CDR3: TGTGCCAGCAGTTTAGTGGGGGCCTCGGGGAATCAGCCCCAGCATTTT.

This clone has a handful of counts. The rearrangement joins TRBV7-2 to TRBJ2-2; unclear D gene. The CDR3 runs 12 residues. Trimming took off 5 bases at V and 2 bases at J, with 3 bases between the two ends. The germline gives CDR1 SGHTA, CDR2 FQGNSA. The CDR3 DNA reads as TGTGCCAGCAGCATAAACACCGGGGAGCTGTTTTTT. The encoded protein is CASSINTGELFF.

This chain joins TRBV29-1 and TRBJ2-1; 8 bases fit TRBD2. CDR3 length: 16 residues. Germline lookup yields CDR1 SQVTM and CDR2 ANQGSEA. V was clipped by 0 bases and J by 2 bases; unmatched bases: 6. The CDR3 region has the DNA TGCAGCGTTGAAGATCGGGAGGGCCTCACCTACAATGAGCAGTTCTTC. It is translated as CSVEDREGLTYNEQFF.

V is TRBV6-6 and J is TRBJ1-1, with D uncertain. The CDR3 runs 15 residues. Trimming shortened V by 0 bases and J by 6 bases, and 14 bases separated the two germline ends. Germline CDR1 and CDR2: MNHNY and SVGAGI (reference sequence). CDR3 nucleotides: TGTGCCAGCAGTTACTCAACCCCCGGGGTTCCTGAAGCTTTCTTT. Its translation: CASSYSTPGVPEAFF.

This chain joins TRBV5-4 and TRBJ2-7; D remains unclear. The CDR3 totals 14 residues. Germline-derived CDR1 and CDR2 are SGHNT and YYREEE (reference sequence). The V and J ends lost 0 bases and 0 bases respectively, with 7 bases between them. The DNA of the CDR3 is TGTGCCAGCAGCTTGGGACTTATCTCCTACGAGCAGTACTTC. Protein product: CASSLGLISYEQYF.

The chain has TRBV7-3 and TRBJ2-1; tentative D call: TRBD1 (5 bases). This CDR3 comprises 15 residues. The germline V gene has CDR1 SGHTA and CDR2 FQGTGA. V was trimmed by 1 base and J by 0 bases, leaving 7 bases between them. The CDR3 DNA is TGTGCCAGCAGCTTAATCCAGGGCTCCTACAATGAGCAGTTCTTC. Translating gives CASSLIQGSYNEQFF.

This clone has a single count. The rearrangement joins TRBV29-1 to TRBJ2-5; tentatively, D is TRBD2 (5 bases). The CDR3 consists of 12 residues. The V gene's germline CDR1 is SQVTM and CDR2 ANQGSEA. V dropped 4 bases and J dropped 4 bases, with 10 bases sitting between them. The CDR3 loop reads CSVVSGLETQYF. The CDR3 nucleotides read TGCAGCGTTGTGTCGGGGTTAGAGACCCAGTACTTC. Full variable domain (missing parts from reference TRBV29-1 and TRBJ2-5): SAVISQKPSRDICQRGTSLTIQCQVDSQVTMMFWYRQQPGQSLTLIATANQGSEATYESGFVIDKFPISRPNLTFSTLTVSNMSPEDSSIYLCSVVSGLETQYFGPGTRLLVL.

Turning to this clone: At one end the junction does not follow the germline gene, possibly because of a read error. The chain combines TRBV7-7 with TRBJ2-3, with 7 bases matching TRBD1. There are 16 residues in the CDR3. In germline, CDR1 is SSHAT, CDR2 FNYEAQ (reference sequence). The CDR3, as DNA: TGTGCTAGCAGCAAGGGGGCCACATGGGGCACAGATACGCAGTATTTT. This gives the protein CASSKGATWGTDTQYF.

The V gene is TRBV6-6, the J gene TRBJ2-3; 9 bases map to TRBD2. The CDR3 runs to 15 residues. J lost 4 bases, V lost 1 base, and 3 bases had no gene match. Germline loops: CDR1 MNHNY, CDR2 SVGAGI (reference sequence). CDR3 sequence: CASSYFAGGADTQYF. CDR3 DNA: TGTGCCAGCAGTTACTTTGCGGGAGGGGCAGATACGCAGTATTTT.